The clone carrying this TCR beta chain showed up just a few times. What it recognizes is unknown. This sample is drawn from a study of identical twins. General study points: Zero-insertion analyses might be partly confounded by invariant T cells like MAIT and iNKT.

Per the germline V gene, CDR1 is SNHLY and CDR2 is FYNNEI. This CDR3 comprises 14 residues. Trimming removed 1 base from V and 3 bases from J, with 10 bases in between. MiXCR, applied by TCRdb to the 5' RACE reads, yields one record per CDR3 protein. The table has a few hundred thousand distinct CDR3 sequences, 9.6% seen once. The same sample was also used in a study of yellow fever vaccine responses in identical twins.

The rearrangement links TRBV2 to TRBJ2-7, with D possibly matching TRBD2 (5 bases). This clonotype was sampled from a woman aged 18 to 35 in good health. The sequenced sample was PBMCs. CDR3 protein: CASSEGRAGYEQYF. In DNA form, the CDR3 reads TGTGCCAGCAGTGAAGGTAGGGCGGGCTACGAGCAGTACTTC.